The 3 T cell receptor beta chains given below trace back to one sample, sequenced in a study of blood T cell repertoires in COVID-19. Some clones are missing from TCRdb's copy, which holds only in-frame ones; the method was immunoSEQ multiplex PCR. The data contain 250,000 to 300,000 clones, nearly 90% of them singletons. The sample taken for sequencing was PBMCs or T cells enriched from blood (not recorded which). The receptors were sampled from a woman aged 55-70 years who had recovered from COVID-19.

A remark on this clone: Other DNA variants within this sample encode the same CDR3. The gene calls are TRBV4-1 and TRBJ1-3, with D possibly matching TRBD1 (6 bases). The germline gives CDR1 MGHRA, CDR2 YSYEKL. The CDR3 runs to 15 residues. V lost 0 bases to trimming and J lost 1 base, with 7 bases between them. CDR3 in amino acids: CASSQDRGSGNTIYF. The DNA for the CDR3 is TGCGCCAGCAGCCAAGACAGGGGTTCTGGAAACACCATATATTTT.

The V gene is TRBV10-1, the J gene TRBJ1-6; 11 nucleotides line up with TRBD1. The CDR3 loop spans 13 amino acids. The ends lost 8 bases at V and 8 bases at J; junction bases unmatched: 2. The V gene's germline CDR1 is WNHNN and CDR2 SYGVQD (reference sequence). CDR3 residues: CASGGQGDSPLHF. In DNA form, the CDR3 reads TGCGCCAGCGGGGGACAGGGGGATTCACCCCTCCACTTT.

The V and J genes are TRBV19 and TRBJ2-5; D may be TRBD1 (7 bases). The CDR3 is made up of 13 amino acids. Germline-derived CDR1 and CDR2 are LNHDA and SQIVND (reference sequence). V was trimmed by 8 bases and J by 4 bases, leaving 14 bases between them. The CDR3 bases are TGTGCCAGTCGCCGACAGGGAGGAGAGACCCAGTACTTC. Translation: CASRRQGGETQYF. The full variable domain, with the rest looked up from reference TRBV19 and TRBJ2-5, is DGGITQSPKYLFRKEGQNVTLSCEQNLNHDAMYWYRQDPGQGLRLIYYSQIVNDFQKGDIAEGYSVSREKKESFPLTVTSAQKNPTAFYLCASRRQGGETQYFGPGTRLLVL.